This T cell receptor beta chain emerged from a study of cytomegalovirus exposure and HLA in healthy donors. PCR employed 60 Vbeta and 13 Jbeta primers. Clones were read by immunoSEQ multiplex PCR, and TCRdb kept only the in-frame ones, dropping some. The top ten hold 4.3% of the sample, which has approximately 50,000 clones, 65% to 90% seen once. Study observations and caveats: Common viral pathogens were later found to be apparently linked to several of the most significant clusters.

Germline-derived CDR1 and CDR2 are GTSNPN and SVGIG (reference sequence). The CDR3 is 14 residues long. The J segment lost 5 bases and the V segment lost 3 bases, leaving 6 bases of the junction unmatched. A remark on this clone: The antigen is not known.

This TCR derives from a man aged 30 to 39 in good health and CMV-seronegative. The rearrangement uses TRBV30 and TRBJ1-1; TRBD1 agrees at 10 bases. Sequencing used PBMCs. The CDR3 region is CAWRGQGWGTEAFF. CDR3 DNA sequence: TGTGCCTGGAGGGGACAGGGGTGGGGGACTGAAGCTTTCTTT.